The clone carrying this T cell receptor beta chain was seen at least ten times. Its antigen is not known. TCRdb re-called the reads through MiXCR, storing one row per CDR3 protein. The repertoire includes about half a million distinct CDR3 sequences, 30% to 40% of them detected once, and 17% sits in the top ten. The record originates from a study of T cell repertoires in cytomegalovirus infection. The germline V gene has CDR1 KGHSH and CDR2 LQKENI. This CDR3 is built from 16 residues. With 3 bases clipped from V and 6 bases from J, the junction kept 13 bases outside the gene matches. The sample consisted of cultured PBMCs, taken from culture after CMV antigen stimulation. The V call is TRBV18, the J call TRBJ2-7; 8 bases match TRBD2. The origin of this receptor is a human donor in good health (CMV status not recorded). Some clones in this sample may be carry-over from other donors' samples. The CDR3, as DNA: TGTGCCAGCTCACCCTCTACCGGGAGGGCCTCGGGCGAGCAGTACTTC. It is translated as CASSPSTGRASGEQYF. Complete variable domain (other parts from reference TRBV18 and TRBJ2-7): NAGVMQNPRHLVRRRGQEARLRCSPMKGHSHVYWYRQLPEEGLKFMVYLQKENIIDESGMPKERFSAEFPKEGPSILRIQQVVRGDSAAYFCASSPSTGRASGEQYFGPGTRLTVT.